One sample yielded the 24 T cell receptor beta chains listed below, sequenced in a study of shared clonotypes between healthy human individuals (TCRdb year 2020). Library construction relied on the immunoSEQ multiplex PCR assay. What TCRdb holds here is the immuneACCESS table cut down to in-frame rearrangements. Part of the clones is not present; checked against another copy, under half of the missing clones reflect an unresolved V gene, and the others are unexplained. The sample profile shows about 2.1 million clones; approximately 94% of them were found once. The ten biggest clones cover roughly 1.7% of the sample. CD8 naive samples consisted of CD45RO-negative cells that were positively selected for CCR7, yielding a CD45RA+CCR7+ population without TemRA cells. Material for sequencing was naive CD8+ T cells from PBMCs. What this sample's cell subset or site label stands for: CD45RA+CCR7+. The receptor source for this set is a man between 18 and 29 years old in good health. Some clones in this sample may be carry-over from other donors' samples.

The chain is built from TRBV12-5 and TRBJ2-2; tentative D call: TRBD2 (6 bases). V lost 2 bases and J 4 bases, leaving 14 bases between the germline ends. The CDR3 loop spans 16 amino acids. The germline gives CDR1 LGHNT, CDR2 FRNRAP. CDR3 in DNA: TGTGCTAGTGGTTTGTACGGCGGGATGGGCACCGGGGAGCTGTTTTTT. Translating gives CASGLYGGMGTGELFF.

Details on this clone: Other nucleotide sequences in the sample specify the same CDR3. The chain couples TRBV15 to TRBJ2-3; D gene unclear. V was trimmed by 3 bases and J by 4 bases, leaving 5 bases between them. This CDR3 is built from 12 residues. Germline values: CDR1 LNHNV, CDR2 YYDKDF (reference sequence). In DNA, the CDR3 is TGTGCCACCAGCAGCTTATCAGATACGCAGTATTTT. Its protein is CATSSLSDTQYF. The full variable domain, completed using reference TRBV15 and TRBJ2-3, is DAMVIQNPRYQVTQFGKPVTLSCSQTLNHNVMYWYQQKSSQAPKLLFHYYDKDFNNEADTPDNFQSRRPNTSFCFLDIRSPGLGDTAMYLCATSSLSDTQYFGPGTRLTVL.

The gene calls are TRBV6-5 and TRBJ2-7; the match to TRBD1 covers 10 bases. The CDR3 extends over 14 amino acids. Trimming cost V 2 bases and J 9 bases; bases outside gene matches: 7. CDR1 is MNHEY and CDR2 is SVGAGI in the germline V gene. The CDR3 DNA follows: TGTGCCAGCAGTTACAGTTCCGGGACAGGGGTGCAGTACTTC. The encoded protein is CASSYSSGTGVQYF.

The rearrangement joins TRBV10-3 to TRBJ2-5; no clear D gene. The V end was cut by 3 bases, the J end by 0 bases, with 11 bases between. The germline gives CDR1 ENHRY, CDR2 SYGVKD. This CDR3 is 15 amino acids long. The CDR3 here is CAISEPDANQETQYF. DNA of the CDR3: TGTGCCATCAGTGAACCGGACGCGAACCAAGAGACCCAGTACTTC.

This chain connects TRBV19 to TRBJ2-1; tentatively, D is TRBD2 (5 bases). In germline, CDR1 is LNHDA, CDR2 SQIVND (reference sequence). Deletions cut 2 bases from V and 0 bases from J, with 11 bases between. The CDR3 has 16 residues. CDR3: CASSIFAGLSYNEQFF. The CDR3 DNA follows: TGTGCCAGTAGTATATTTGCGGGCCTCTCCTACAATGAGCAGTTCTTC.

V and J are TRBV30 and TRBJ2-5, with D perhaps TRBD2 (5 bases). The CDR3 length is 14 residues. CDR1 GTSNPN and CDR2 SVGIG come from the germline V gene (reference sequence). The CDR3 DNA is TGTGGGGCGGAGGTGGCGGTGGTGGGAGAGACCCAGTACTTC. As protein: CGAEVAVVGETQYF.

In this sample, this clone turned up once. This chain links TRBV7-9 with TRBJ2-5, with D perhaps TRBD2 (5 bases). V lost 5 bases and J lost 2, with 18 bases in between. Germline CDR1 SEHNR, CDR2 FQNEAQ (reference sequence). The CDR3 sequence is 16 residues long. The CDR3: CASSLRSPEEQETQYF. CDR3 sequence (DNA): TGTGCCAGCAGCCTCAGGTCTCCGGAGGAACAAGAGACCCAGTACTTC.

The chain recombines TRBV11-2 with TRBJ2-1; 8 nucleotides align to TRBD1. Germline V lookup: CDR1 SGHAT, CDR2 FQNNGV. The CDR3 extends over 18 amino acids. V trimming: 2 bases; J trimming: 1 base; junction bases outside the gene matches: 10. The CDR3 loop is CASSLHFPGQESYNEQFF. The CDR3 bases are TGTGCCAGCAGCTTACATTTCCCGGGACAGGAGTCCTACAATGAGCAGTTCTTC.

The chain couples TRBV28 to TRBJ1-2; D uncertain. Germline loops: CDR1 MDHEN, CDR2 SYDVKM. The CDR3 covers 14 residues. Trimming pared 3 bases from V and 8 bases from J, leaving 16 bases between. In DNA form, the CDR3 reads TGTGCCAGCAGTTTGGGCCCCGCAGGCCTCGGCTACACCTTC. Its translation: CASSLGPAGLGYTF.

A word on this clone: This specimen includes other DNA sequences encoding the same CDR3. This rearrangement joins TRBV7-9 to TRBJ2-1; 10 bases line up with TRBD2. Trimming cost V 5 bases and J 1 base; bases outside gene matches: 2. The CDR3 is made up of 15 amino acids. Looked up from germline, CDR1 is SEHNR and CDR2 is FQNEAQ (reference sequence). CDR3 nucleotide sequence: TGTGCCAGCAGCCCTAGCGGGAGTTCCTACAATGAGCAGTTCTTC. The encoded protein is CASSPSGSSYNEQFF. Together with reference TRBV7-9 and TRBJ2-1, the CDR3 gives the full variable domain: DTGVSQNPRHKITKRGQNVTFRCDPISEHNRLYWYRQTLGQGPEFLTYFQNEAQLEKSRLLSDRFSAERPKGSFSTLEIQRTEQGDSAMYLCASSPSGSSYNEQFFGPGTRLTVL.

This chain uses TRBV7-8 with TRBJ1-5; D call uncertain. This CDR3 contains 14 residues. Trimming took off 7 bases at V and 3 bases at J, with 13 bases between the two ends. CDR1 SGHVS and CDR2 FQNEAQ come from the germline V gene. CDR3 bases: TGTGCCAGCAAACGAGACGGAACCAATCAGCCCCAGCATTTT. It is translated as CASKRDGTNQPQHF.

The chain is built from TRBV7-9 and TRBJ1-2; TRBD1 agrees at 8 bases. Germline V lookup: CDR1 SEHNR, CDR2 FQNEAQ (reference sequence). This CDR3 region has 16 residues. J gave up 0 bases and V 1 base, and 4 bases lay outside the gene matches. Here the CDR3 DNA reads TGTGCCAGCAGCTTAGGGGGGGACAGGTCTAACTATGGCTACACCTTC. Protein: CASSLGGDRSNYGYTF. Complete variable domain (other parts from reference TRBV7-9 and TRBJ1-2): DTGVSQNPRHKITKRGQNVTFRCDPISEHNRLYWYRQTLGQGPEFLTYFQNEAQLEKSRLLSDRFSAERPKGSFSTLEIQRTEQGDSAMYLCASSLGGDRSNYGYTFGSGTRLTVV.

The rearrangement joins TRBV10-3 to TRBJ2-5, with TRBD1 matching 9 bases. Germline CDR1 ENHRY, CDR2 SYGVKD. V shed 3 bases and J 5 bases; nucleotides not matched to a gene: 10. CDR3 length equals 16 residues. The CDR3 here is CAISDFGTGSEETQYF. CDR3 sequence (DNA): TGTGCCATCAGTGACTTCGGGACAGGGAGTGAGGAGACCCAGTACTTC.

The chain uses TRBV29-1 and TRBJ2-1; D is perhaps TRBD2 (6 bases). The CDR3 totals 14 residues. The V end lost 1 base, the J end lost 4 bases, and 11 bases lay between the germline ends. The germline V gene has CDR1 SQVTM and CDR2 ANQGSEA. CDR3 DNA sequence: TGCAGCGTTGAAGCGGGAGCGGGTTACAATGAGCAGTTCTTC. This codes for CSVEAGAGYNEQFF.

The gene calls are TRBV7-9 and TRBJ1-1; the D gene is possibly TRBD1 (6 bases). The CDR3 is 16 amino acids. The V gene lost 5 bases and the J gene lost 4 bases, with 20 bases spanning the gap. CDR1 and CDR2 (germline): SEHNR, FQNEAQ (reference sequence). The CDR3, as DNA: TGTGCCAGCAGCCCACCGACCGGGACATCGGGCACTGAAGCTTTCTTT. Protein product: CASSPPTGTSGTEAFF.

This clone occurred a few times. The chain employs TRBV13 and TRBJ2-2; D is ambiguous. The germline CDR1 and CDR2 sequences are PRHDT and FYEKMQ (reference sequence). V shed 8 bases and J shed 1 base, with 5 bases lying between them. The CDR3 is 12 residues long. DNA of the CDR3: TGTGCCAGCTGGGGGAACACCGGGGAGCTGTTTTTT. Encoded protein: CASWGNTGELFF.

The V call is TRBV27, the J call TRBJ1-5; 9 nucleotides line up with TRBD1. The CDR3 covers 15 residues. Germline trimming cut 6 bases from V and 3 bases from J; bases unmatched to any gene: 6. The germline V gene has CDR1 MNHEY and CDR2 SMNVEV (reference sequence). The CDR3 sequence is CASRSGTGHNQPQHF. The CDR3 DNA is TGTGCCAGCAGATCTGGGACAGGGCACAATCAGCCCCAGCATTTT.

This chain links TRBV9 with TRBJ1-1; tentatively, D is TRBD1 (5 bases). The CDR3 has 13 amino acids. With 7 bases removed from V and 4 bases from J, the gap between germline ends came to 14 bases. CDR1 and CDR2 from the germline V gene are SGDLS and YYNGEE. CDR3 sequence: CASAPGLGTEAFF. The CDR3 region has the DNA TGTGCCAGCGCGCCGGGGCTGGGCACTGAAGCTTTCTTT.

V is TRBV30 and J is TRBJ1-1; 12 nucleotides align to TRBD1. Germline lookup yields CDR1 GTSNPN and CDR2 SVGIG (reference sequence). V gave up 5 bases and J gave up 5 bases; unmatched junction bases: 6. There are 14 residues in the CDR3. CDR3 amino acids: CAWDPGQGATEAFF. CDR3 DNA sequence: TGTGCCTGGGACCCGGGACAGGGGGCAACTGAAGCTTTCTTT.

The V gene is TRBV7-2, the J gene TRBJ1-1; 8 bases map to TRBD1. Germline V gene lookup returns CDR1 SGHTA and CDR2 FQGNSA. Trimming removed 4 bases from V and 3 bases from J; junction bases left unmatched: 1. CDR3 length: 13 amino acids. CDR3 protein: CASSSGGYTEAFF. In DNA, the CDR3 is TGTGCCAGCAGCTCAGGGGGCTACACTGAAGCTTTCTTT.

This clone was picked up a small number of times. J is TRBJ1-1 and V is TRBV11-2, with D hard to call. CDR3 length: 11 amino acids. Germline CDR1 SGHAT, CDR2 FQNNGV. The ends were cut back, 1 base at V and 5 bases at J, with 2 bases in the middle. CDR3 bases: TGTGCCAGCAGCTTAGTTACTGAAGCTTTCTTT. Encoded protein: CASSLVTEAFF.

The CDR3 is CATSRDGDNTEAFF. For the CDR3, the DNA is TGTGCCACCAGCAGAGATGGGGATAACACTGAAGCTTTCTTT. The chain is built from TRBV15 and TRBJ1-1; D uncertain. This CDR3 comprises 14 residues. Deletions cut 0 bases from V and 2 bases from J, with 7 bases between. The V gene's germline CDR1 is LNHNV and CDR2 YYDKDF (reference sequence).

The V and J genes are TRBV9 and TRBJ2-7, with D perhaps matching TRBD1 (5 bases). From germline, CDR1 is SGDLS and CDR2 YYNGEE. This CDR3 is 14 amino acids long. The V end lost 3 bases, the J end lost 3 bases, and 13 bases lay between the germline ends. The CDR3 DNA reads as TGTGCCAGCAGCGCAGGGTTTCTCGGCTACGAGCAGTACTTC. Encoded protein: CASSAGFLGYEQYF.

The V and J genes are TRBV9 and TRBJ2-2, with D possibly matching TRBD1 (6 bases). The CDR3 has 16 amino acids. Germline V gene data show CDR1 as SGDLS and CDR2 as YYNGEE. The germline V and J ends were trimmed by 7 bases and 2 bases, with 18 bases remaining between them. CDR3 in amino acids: CASAGRDIGNTGELFF. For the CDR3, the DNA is TGTGCCAGCGCGGGCCGGGACATAGGAAACACCGGGGAGCTGTTTTTT.